A selection of T cell receptor beta chains follows, all from one sample in a study of cytomegalovirus exposure and HLA in healthy donors. Sequencing used immunoSEQ multiplex PCR; TCRdb keeps in-frame clones, though not all of them. This sample has about 200,000 clones; around 83% occur once, and the top ten carry just over 1.4%. Sequencing input: PBMCs. Source of these receptors: a girl aged 10-17 years in good health and CMV-seronegative. The CDR3 runs from the conserved cysteine through the conserved F or W. A D gene is named only where the DNA matches it firmly. Not all rows give a size; the values are once, few, many and, for expanded clones, a class.

clone_size	d_call	v_call	j_call	cdr3_nt	cdr3_aa
NA	NA	TRBV30	TRBJ1-5	TGTGCCTGGAGTGGGAGACAGTGGAACAATCAGCCCCAGCATTTT	CAWSGRQWNNQPQHF
NA	NA	TRBV28	TRBJ1-5	TGTGCCAGCAAGGCGGATTACAATCAGCCCCAGCATTTT	CASKADYNQPQHF
NA	TRBD2	TRBV28	TRBJ2-2	TGTGCCAGCAGCCGCGGCGGGGGTGGCGGGGAGCTGTTTTTT	CASSRGGGGGELFF
NA	NA	TRBV11-1	TRBJ1-2	TGTGCCAGCAGTCGGGGGGCTGAGAACTATGGCTACACCTTC	CASSRGAENYGYTF
NA	TRBD2	TRBV5-6	TRBJ2-4	TGTGCCAGCAGCTTGCTCGGGGGGGCTGGAAACATTCAGTACTTC	CASSLLGGAGNIQYF
NA	NA	TRBV28	TRBJ1-1	TGTGCCAGCAGGATTCAGGGTAACACTGAAGCTTTCTTT	CASRIQGNTEAFF
NA	TRBD2	TRBV29-1	TRBJ2-1	TGCAGCGTTGAAGATCTAAGGACTAGCGGGAGGCGCTCCTACAATGAGCAGTTCTTC	CSVEDLRTSGRRSYNEQFF
NA	NA	TRBV27	TRBJ1-2	TGTGCCAGCAGCGGCCCTCCGGGCAGGGCAGATTTTTTTTATGGCTACACCTTC	CASSGPPGRADFFYGYTF
NA	NA	TRBV4-1	TRBJ2-7	TGCGCCAGCAGCCAAGTACCGGGGAGCTCCTACGAGCAGTACTTC	CASSQVPGSSYEQYF
NA	NA	TRBV4-1	TRBJ2-3	TGCGCCAGCAGCCAAGTGGGACTTCATGGTACGCAGTATTTT	CASSQVGLHGTQYF
NA	TRBD1	TRBV19	TRBJ2-7	TGTGCCAGTAGTATTGCGGCAGGGGGCGCCCATGGCACCTACGAGCAGCACTTC	CASSIAAGGAHGTYEQHF
NA	NA	TRBV29-1	TRBJ2-2	TGCAGCGTTGGACAGAACACCGGGGAGCTGTTTTTT	CSVGQNTGELFF
NA	NA	TRBV4-1	TRBJ1-2	TGCGCCAGCAGCCCGGAAGCGGGCTATGGCTACACCTTC	CASSPEAGYGYTF
NA	TRBD2	TRBV5-4	TRBJ2-7	TGTGCCAGCAGCTTGGCTAGCGGGAGTTTGGCCTACGAGCAGTACTTC	CASSLASGSLAYEQYF
NA	NA	TRBV20-1	TRBJ2-7	TGCAGTGCTAGAAACCGGGACGAGCAGTACTTC	CSARNRDEQYF
NA	TRBD2	TRBV5-1	TRBJ2-3	TGCGCCAGCAGCGTATGGGGACTAGCGGGAAGCTCCGATACGCAGTATTTT	CASSVWGLAGSSDTQYF
few	NA	TRBV7-9	TRBJ1-5	TGTGCCAGCAGCTTAGGAACCGGGGGGACTCAGCCCCAGCATTTT	CASSLGTGGTQPQHF
NA	NA	TRBV4-3	TRBJ1-2	TGCGCCAGCAGCCTGCGAGTCGGCAGGGATCCCTACACCTTC	CASSLRVGRDPYTF
NA	NA	TRBV23-1	TRBJ2-7	TGCGCCAGCACTAACTGGGAGGGGGGGCTTTACGAGCAGTACTTC	CASTNWEGGLYEQYF
NA	TRBD1	TRBV7-6	TRBJ2-3	TGTGCCAGCAGCTTAGCAGGGGACAGGCATACGCAGTATTTT	CASSLAGDRHTQYF
NA	TRBD2	TRBV19	TRBJ2-5	TGTGCCAGTTCACGGGGACTAGCGGGAGGAGAGACCCAGTACTTC	CASSRGLAGGETQYF
NA	TRBD1	TRBV2	TRBJ1-4	TGTGCCAGCAGTGTTGACAGGGCGGGGGAAAAACTGTTTTTT	CASSVDRAGEKLFF
NA	NA	TRBV6-6	TRBJ2-7	TGTGCCAGCAGGGTGGGACTGACCTACGAGCAGTACTTC	CASRVGLTYEQYF
NA	TRBD1	TRBV9	TRBJ1-1	TGTGCCAGCAGCATGGGGACAGGGGGCTGGGTCGGTACTGAAGCTTTCTTT	CASSMGTGGWVGTEAFF
NA	TRBD1	TRBV12-5	TRBJ2-5	TGTGCTAGTGGTGCCGGGACAGGGGGAACGGTGACCCAGTACTTC	CASGAGTGGTVTQYF
NA	TRBD1	TRBV5-4	TRBJ1-2	TGTGCCAGCAGCTTCGGGGGACAGGGATTTTGGGGCTACACCTTC	CASSFGGQGFWGYTF
once	TRBD1	TRBV4-1	TRBJ2-3	TGCGCCAGCAGCCAAGAGGGACAGAGGGCTGTCGATACGCAGTATTTT	CASSQEGQRAVDTQYF
few	NA	TRBV5-1	TRBJ1-4	TGCGCCAGCAAGTCGGGGTCGACCGTGGGGGAAAAACTGTTTTTT	CASKSGSTVGEKLFF
once	NA	TRBV29-1	TRBJ1-2	TGCAGCTCTTCCGGGGGAGATGGCTACACCTTC	CSSSGGDGYTF
few	NA	TRBV28	TRBJ1-4	TGTGCCAGCAGTTTTAGCGTGGCGTCGGGTGAAAAACTGTTTTTT	CASSFSVASGEKLFF
once	NA	TRBV28	TRBJ1-5	TGTGCCAGCTATCGGAGTAATAGCAATCAGCCCCAGCATTTT	CASYRSNSNQPQHF
NA	NA	TRBV10-2	TRBJ1-5	TGCGCCAGCAGCATTACAAGCAATCAGCCCCAGCATTTT	CASSITSNQPQHF
NA	NA	TRBV7-2	TRBJ2-1	TGTGCCAGCAGCTTTGGCGGGTTCAATGAGCAGTTCTTC	CASSFGGFNEQFF
NA	TRBD2	TRBV6-6	TRBJ2-1	TGTGCCAGCAGTTACGTCGCTAGCGGGGCCCATGAGCAGTTCTTC	CASSYVASGAHEQFF
once	TRBD1	TRBV5-4	TRBJ1-6	TGTGCCAGCAGCCCACGGACAGGGGGAGATTCACCCCTCCACTTT	CASSPRTGGDSPLHF